This T cell receptor (beta chain) was profiled in a study of cytomegalovirus exposure and HLA in healthy donors. Study-wide results and caveats: Most TCR sequences showed up rarely, but some public TCRs showed up in many donors. Immune exposure information comprised only CMV serostatus.

This CDR3 is built from 13 residues. In germline, CDR1 is MRHNA, CDR2 SNTAGT. The V and J ends lost 3 bases and 7 bases respectively, with 9 bases between them. This clone was counted a single time. Its cognate antigen is unknown. 60 Vbeta and 13 Jbeta primers were used in PCR. Clones were read by immunoSEQ multiplex PCR, and TCRdb kept only the in-frame ones, dropping some. The top ten clones hold about 3.6% of a sample with about 100,000 clones, approximately 85% of them seen once. The V gene is TRBV6-4, the J gene TRBJ2-2, with D maybe TRBD2 (5 bases). The specimen sequenced was PBMCs. The sequence came from a young man in good health and CMV-seronegative. DNA of the CDR3: TGTGCCAGCAGTGAAGGAGAGGGCGGGGAGCTGTTTTTT. Its protein is CASSEGEGGELFF.